This TCR beta chain was identified during a study of metastatic and nonmetastatic thyroid tumors. TCRdb re-analyzed the PCR reads using MiXCR. Of some 33,000 clones listed, 9.5% to 14% were seen once; the top ten hold roughly 15%. Germline V gene lookup returns CDR1 DFQATT and CDR2 SNEGSKA (reference sequence). Trimming took off 5 bases at V and 5 bases at J, with 20 bases between the two ends. The CDR3 has 15 residues. Nobody among the patients had been given any treatment before thyroid surgery. This TCR was recovered from a female donor with papillary thyroid cancer or a benign thyroid nodule (not recorded which). Some clones in this sample may be carry-over from other donors' samples. V usage is TRBV20-1 and J usage is TRBJ2-3; tentatively, D is TRBD2 (6 bases). Sequenced input: blood. The CDR3 DNA sequence: TGCAGTGCTGAAGATAGTACCCGGGGGAGAGATACGCAGTATTTT. Protein product: CSAEDSTRGRDTQYF.